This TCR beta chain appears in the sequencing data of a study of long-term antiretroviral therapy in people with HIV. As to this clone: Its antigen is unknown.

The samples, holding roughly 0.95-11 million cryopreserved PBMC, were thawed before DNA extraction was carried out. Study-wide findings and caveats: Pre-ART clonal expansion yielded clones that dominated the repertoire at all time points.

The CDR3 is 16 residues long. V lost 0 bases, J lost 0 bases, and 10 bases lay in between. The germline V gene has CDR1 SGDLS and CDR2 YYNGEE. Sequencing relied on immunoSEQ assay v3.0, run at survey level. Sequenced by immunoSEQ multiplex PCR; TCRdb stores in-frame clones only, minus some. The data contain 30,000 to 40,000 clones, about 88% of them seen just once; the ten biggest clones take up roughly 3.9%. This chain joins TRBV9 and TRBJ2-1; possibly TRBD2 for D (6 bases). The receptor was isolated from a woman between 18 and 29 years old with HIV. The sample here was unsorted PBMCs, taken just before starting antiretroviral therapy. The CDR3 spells CASSVARGSSYNEQFF. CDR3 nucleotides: TGTGCCAGCAGCGTAGCCCGGGGGAGCTCCTACAATGAGCAGTTCTTC.